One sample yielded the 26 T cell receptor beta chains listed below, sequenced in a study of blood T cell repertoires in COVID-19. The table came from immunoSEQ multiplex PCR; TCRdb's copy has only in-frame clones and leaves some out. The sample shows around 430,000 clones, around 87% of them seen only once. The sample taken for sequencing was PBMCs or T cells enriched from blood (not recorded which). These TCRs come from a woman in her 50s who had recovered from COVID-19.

The CDR3 DNA sequence: TGTGCCAGCTCACCCCCTGACATCGAGACCCAGTACTTC. Translating it yields CASSPPDIETQYF. This chain uses TRBV18 with TRBJ2-5; no definite D call. The V and J ends lost 3 bases and 5 bases respectively, with 10 bases between them. This CDR3 has 13 amino acids. CDR1 KGHSH and CDR2 LQKENI come from the germline V gene.

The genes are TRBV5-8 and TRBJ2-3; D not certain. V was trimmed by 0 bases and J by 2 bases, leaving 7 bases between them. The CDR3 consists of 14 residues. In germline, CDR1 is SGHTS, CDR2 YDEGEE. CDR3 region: CASSLGGITDTQYF. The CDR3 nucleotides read TGTGCCAGCAGCTTGGGAGGAATCACAGATACGCAGTATTTT. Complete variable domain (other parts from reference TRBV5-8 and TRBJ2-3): EAGVTQSPTHLIKTRGQQATLRCSPISGHTSVYWYQQALGLGLQFLLWYDEGEERNRGNFPPRFSGRQFPNYSSELNVNALELEDSALYLCASSLGGITDTQYFGPGTRLTVL.

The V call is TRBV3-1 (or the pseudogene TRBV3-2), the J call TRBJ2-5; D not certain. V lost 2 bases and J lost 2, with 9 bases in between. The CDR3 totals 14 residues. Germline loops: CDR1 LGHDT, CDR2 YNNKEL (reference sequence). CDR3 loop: CASSQLRRQETQYF. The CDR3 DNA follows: TGTGCCAGCAGCCAATTGCGGAGACAAGAGACCCAGTACTTC.

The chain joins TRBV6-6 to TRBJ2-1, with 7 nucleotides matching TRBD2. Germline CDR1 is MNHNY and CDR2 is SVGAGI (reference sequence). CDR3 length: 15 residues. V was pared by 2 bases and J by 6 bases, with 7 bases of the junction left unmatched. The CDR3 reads CASSYLRGEGNEQFF. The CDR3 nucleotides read TGTGCCAGCAGTTACCTCCGGGGGGAGGGCAATGAGCAGTTCTTC.

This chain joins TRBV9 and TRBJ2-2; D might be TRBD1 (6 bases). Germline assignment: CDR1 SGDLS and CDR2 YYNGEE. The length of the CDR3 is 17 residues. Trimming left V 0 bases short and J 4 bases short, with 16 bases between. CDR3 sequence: CASSVAPSTGITGELFF. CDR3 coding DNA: TGTGCCAGCAGCGTAGCCCCCTCTACAGGGATCACCGGGGAGCTGTTTTTT.

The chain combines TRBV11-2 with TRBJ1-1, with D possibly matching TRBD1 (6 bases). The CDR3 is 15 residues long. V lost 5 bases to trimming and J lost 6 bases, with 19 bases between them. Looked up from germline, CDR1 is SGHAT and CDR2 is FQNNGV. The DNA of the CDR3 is TGTGCCAGCAGCCAGTCCAACGGCAGGGGCGCTGAAGCTTTCTTT. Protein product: CASSQSNGRGAEAFF.

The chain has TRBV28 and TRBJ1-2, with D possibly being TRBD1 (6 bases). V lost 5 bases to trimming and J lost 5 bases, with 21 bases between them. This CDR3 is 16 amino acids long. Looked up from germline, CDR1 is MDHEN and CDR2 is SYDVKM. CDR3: CASSKDSRESYYGYTF. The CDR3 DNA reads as TGTGCCAGCAGTAAGGACAGCCGAGAATCTTATTATGGCTACACCTTC.

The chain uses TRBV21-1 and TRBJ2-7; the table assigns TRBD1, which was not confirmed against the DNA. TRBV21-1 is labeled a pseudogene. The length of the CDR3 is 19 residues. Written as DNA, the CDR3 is TGTGCCAGCAGCAAGCCCTACCAGACTAGGACAGGACACACCTACGAGCAGTACTTC. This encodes CASSKPYQTRTGHTYEQYF.

As DNA, the CDR3 is TGTGCCAGTACCACAGGGCCCGAAGCTTTCTTT. This gives the protein CASTTGPEAFF. The genes are TRBV19 and TRBJ1-1; D is perhaps TRBD1 (6 bases). The CDR3 is made up of 11 amino acids. Germline V gives CDR1 LNHDA, CDR2 SQIVND (reference sequence). Trimming shortened V by 7 bases and J by 8 bases, and 11 bases separated the two germline ends.

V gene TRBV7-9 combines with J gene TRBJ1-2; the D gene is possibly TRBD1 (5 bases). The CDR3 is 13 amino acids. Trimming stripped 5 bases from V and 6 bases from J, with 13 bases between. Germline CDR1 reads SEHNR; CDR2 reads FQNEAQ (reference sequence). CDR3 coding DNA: TGTGCCAGCAGCCCTGGGGGAGGGGATGGCTACACCTTC. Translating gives CASSPGGGDGYTF.

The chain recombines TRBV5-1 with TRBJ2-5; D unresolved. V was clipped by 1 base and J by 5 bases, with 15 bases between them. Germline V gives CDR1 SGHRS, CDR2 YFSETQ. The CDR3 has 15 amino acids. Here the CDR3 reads CASSLMGLLQETQYF. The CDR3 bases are TGCGCCAGCAGCTTGATGGGCCTCCTGCAGGAGACCCAGTACTTC.

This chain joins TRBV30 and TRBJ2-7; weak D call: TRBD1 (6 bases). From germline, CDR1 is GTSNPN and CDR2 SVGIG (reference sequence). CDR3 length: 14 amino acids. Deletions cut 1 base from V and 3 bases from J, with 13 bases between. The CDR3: CAWSGQVWIYEQYF. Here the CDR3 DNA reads TGTGCCTGGAGTGGACAGGTTTGGATCTACGAGCAGTACTTC. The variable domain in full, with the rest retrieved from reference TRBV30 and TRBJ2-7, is SQTIHQWPATLVQPVGSPLSLECTVEGTSNPNLYWYRQAAGRGLQLLFYSVGIGQISSEVPQNLSASRPQDRQFILSSKKLLLSDSGFYLCAWSGQVWIYEQYFGPGTRLTVT.

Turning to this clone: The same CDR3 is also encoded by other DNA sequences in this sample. The DNA of the CDR3 is TGTGCCAGCAGCCTAGACAGGGGTAATCAGCCCCAGCATTTT. It is translated as CASSLDRGNQPQHF. The chain carries TRBV2 and TRBJ1-5, with 8 positions matching TRBD1. The CDR3 runs to 14 residues. CDR1 SNHLY and CDR2 FYNNEI come from the germline V gene. V was pared by 6 bases and J by 4 bases, with 5 bases of the junction left unmatched.

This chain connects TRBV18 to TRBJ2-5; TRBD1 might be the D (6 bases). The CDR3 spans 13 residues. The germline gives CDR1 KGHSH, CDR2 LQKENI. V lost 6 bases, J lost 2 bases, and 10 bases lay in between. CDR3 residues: CASSRTDQETQYF. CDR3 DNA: TGTGCCAGCTCGCGGACAGATCAAGAGACCCAGTACTTC.

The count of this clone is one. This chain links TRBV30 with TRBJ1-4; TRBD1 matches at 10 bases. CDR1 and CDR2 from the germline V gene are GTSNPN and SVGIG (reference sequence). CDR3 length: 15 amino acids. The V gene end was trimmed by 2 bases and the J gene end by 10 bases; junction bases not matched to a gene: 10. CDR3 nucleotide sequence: TGTGCCTGGAGTCTCCTAGGTGGACAGGGGGTAAAACTGTTTTTT. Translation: CAWSLLGGQGVKLFF.

The CDR3 loop is CASSADRGHSNQPQHF. The CDR3 region has the DNA TGTGCCAGCAGCGCCGACAGGGGGCATAGCAATCAGCCCCAGCATTTT. The chain carries TRBV2 and TRBJ1-5, with 10 bases lining up with TRBD1. Trimming removed 6 bases from V and 0 bases from J; junction bases left unmatched: 5. Per germline, CDR1 SNHLY and CDR2 FYNNEI. The CDR3 length is 16 residues. The variable domain in full, with the rest retrieved from reference TRBV2 and TRBJ1-5, is EPEVTQTPSHQVTQMGQEVILRCVPISNHLYFYWYRQILGQKVEFLVSFYNNEISEKSEIFDDQFSVERPDGSNFTLKIRSTKLEDSAMYFCASSADRGHSNQPQHFGDGTRLSIL.

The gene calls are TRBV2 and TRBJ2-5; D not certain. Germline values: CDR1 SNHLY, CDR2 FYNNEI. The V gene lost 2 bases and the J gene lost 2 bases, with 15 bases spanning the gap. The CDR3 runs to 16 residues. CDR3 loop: CASSEPLPHGQETQYF. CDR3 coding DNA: TGTGCCAGCAGTGAACCCCTCCCGCACGGGCAAGAGACCCAGTACTTC.

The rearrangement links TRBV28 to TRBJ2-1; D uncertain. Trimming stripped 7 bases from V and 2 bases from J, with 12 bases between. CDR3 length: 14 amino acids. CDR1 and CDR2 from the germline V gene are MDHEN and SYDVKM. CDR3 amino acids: CASINSRAYNEQFF. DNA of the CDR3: TGTGCCAGCATCAACAGTCGAGCCTACAATGAGCAGTTCTTC.

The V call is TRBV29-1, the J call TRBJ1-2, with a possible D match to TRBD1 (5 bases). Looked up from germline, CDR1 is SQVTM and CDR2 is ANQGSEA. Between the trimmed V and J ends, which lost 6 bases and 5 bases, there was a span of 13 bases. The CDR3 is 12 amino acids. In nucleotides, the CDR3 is TGCAGCGTATCTGACAGCACTTATGGCTACACCTTC. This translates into CSVSDSTYGYTF.

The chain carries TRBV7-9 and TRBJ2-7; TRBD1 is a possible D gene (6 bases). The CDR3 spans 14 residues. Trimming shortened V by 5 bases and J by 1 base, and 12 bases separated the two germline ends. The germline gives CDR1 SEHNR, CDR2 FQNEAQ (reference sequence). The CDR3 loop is CASSPEGHSYEQYF. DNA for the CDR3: TGTGCCAGCAGCCCTGAGGGACATTCCTACGAGCAGTACTTC.

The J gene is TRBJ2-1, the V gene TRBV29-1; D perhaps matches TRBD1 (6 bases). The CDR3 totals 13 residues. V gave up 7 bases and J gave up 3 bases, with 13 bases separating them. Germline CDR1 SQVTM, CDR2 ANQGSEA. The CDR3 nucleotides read TGCAGCGCCACGGGACATTACTACAATGAGCAGTTCTTC. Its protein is CSATGHYYNEQFF.

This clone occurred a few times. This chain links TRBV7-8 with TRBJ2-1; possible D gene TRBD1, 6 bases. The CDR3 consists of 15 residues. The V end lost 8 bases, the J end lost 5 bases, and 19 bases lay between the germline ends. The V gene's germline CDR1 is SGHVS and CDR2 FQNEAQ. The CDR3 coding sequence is TGTGCCAGCTCTACCCTAGTGGGGGCCCACAATGAGCAGTTCTTC. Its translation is CASSTLVGAHNEQFF.

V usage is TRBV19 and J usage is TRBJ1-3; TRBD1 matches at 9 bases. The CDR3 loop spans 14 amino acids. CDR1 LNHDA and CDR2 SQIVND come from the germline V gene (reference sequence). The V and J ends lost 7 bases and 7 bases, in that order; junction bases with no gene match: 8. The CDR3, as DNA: TGTGCCAGTAAACCGGGACAGGGTTCCAACACCATATATTTT. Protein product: CASKPGQGSNTIYF.

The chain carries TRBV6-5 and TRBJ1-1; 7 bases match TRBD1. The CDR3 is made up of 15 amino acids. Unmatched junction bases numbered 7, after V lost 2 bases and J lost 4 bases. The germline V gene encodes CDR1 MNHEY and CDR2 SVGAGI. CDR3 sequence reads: CASSYGTAVSTEAFF. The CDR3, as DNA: TGTGCCAGCAGTTACGGGACAGCCGTTAGCACTGAAGCTTTCTTT.

CDR3 sequence: CASGATPSSYNEQFF. For the CDR3, the DNA is TGTGCCAGCGGGGCCACACCCAGCTCCTACAATGAGCAGTTCTTC. The rearrangement uses TRBV7-6 and TRBJ2-1; tentative D call: TRBD1 (5 bases). The CDR3 totals 15 residues. V was trimmed by 8 bases and J by 0 bases, leaving 14 bases between them. The germline CDR1 and CDR2 sequences are SGHVS and FNYEAQ.

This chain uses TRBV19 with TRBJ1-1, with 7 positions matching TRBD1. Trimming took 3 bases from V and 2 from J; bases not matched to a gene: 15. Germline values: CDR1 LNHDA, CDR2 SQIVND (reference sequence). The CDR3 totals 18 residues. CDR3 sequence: CASSIPLPRDRQNTEAFF. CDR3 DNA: TGTGCCAGTAGTATCCCTTTACCTCGGGACAGACAAAACACTGAAGCTTTCTTT.